The rows below give T cell receptor beta chains drawn from one sample of a study of Tregs in tolerant kidney transplant recipients. Assay: immunoSEQ multiplex PCR; the TCRdb copy retains only in-frame clones and omits some. Among about 77,000 clones listed, 98% were seen once. Sequenced material: CD4+ T cells from blood, taken before the transplant. Receptor source: a human donor who received a combined kidney and bone marrow transplant. Each CDR3 is given with its conserved first and last residue. A D gene is named only where the DNA matches it firmly. Expanded clones get a size class; other rows say once, few or many, or leave the size out.

v_call	clone_size	j_call	d_call	cdr3_aa	cdr3_nt
TRBV6-6	NA	TRBJ1-2	NA	CASRTTGANYGYTF	TGTGCCAGCAGAACGACAGGAGCTAACTATGGCTACACCTTC
TRBV21-1	NA	TRBJ2-1	NA	CASSRTTSGRVGNEQFF	TGTGCCAGCAGCAGGACGACTAGCGGGAGGGTTGGCAATGAGCAGTTCTTC
TRBV27	NA	TRBJ1-5	NA	CASSLTFRAQPQHF	TGTGCCAGCAGTTTAACTTTCAGGGCCCAGCCCCAGCATTTT
TRBV9	NA	TRBJ2-1	NA	CASSVGQSRHDEQFF	TGTGCCAGCAGCGTAGGCCAGAGCAGGCACGATGAGCAGTTCTTC
TRBV4-2	NA	TRBJ2-7	NA	CASSQDRGVSYEQYF	TGTGCCAGCAGCCAAGACAGGGGAGTGTCCTACGAGCAGTACTTC
TRBV4-3	once	TRBJ2-7	TRBD1	CASSQVSDRGPYEQYF	TGCGCCAGCAGCCAAGTTTCGGACAGGGGCCCTTACGAGCAGTACTTC
TRBV28	NA	TRBJ1-5	TRBD1	CASSFRQGHTQPQHF	TGTGCCAGCAGTTTTAGACAGGGGCATACTCAGCCCCAGCATTTT
TRBV7-9	NA	TRBJ2-7	NA	CASSLALGRNTNYEQYF	TGTGCCAGCAGCTTAGCGCTGGGCAGAAACACCAACTACGAGCAGTACTTC
TRBV7-9	NA	TRBJ1-1	NA	CASSFREENTEAFF	TGTGCCAGCAGCTTCAGGGAAGAGAACACTGAAGCTTTCTTT
TRBV10-1	NA	TRBJ2-6	NA	CASSLSSIAQSRANVLTF	TGCGCCAGCAGTCTGTCATCGATCGCACAAAGTCGGGCCAACGTCCTGACTTTC
TRBV5-4	NA	TRBJ2-3	NA	CASSFEASATDTQYF	TGTGCCAGCAGCTTTGAGGCTAGCGCCACAGATACGCAGTATTTT
TRBV10-3	NA	TRBJ2-1	NA	CAIRANRGSYNEQFF	TGTGCCATCAGGGCCAACCGTGGCTCCTACAATGAGCAGTTCTTC
TRBV7-2	NA	TRBJ2-7	TRBD1	CASSLKRTGSYEQYF	TGTGCCAGCAGCTTAAAGCGGACAGGGTCCTACGAGCAGTACTTC
TRBV11-3	NA	TRBJ2-3	NA	CASSLVAGTTDTQYF	TGTGCCAGCAGCTTAGTCGCGGGGACCACAGATACGCAGTATTTT
TRBV7-6	NA	TRBJ2-5	NA	CASSLVRETQYF	TGTGCCAGCAGCTTAGTCCGGGAGACCCAGTACTTC
TRBV7-9	NA	TRBJ2-3	TRBD2	CASSLASGGTDTQYF	TGTGCCAGCAGCTTAGCAAGCGGGGGAACAGATACGCAGTATTTT
TRBV15	NA	TRBJ2-3	NA	CATSRDNYPDTQYF	TGTGCCACCAGCAGAGATAACTACCCAGATACGCAGTATTTT
TRBV5-1	once	TRBJ2-5	TRBD1	CASSLDRGHKTQYF	TGCGCCAGCAGCTTGGACAGGGGGCACAAGACCCAGTACTTC
TRBV5-1	NA	TRBJ2-7	NA	CASSLAPRKPTPYEQYF	TGCGCCAGCAGCTTGGCCCCTAGGAAACCAACTCCCTACGAGCAGTACTTC
TRBV19	NA	TRBJ2-1	TRBD2	CASSISGLAGSSSYNEQFF	TGTGCCAGTAGTATTTCGGGACTAGCGGGGAGTAGTTCCTACAATGAGCAGTTCTTC
TRBV9	NA	TRBJ2-4	TRBD1	CASSAGQAAKNIQYF	TGTGCCAGCAGCGCCGGACAGGCAGCCAAAAACATTCAGTACTTC
TRBV7-3	few	TRBJ2-2	TRBD2	CASSLSGGTEHTGELFF	TGTGCCAGCAGCCTTAGCGGGGGGACCGAACACACCGGGGAGCTGTTTTTT
TRBV29-1	once	TRBJ2-3	NA	CSVDTTDRSLENTSTDTQYF	TGCAGCGTTGACACGACGGACAGAAGCTTGGAAAACACTAGCACAGATACGCAGTATTTT
TRBV28	NA	TRBJ1-5	NA	CASRSQGGYSNQPQHF	TGTGCCAGCAGGTCACAGGGAGGGTATAGCAATCAGCCCCAGCATTTT
TRBV6-1	NA	TRBJ1-2	NA	CASSEPRKYGYTF	TGTGCCAGCAGTGAACCCAGAAAGTATGGCTACACCTTC
TRBV15	NA	TRBJ2-3	TRBD2	CATSRDPSGGTSTDTQYF	TGTGCCACCAGCAGAGATCCAAGCGGGGGGACTAGCACAGATACGCAGTATTTT
TRBV7-9	NA	TRBJ2-1	TRBD2	CASSPVGLAVYNEQFF	TGTGCCAGCAGCCCAGTCGGACTAGCGGTTTACAATGAGCAGTTCTTC
TRBV13	NA	TRBJ1-1	TRBD1	CASQYRGWYTEAFF	TGTGCCAGCCAATACAGGGGCTGGTACACTGAAGCTTTCTTT
TRBV5-1	NA	TRBJ2-7	NA	CASSLVGAAYEQYF	TGCGCCAGCAGCTTGGTAGGGGCGGCCTACGAGCAGTACTTC
TRBV4-2	NA	TRBJ2-3	TRBD2	CASSQEVPAGGQRDTQYF	TGTGCCAGCAGCCAAGAAGTGCCGGCGGGGGGGCAAAGAGATACGCAGTATTTT
TRBV5-6	NA	TRBJ2-3	TRBD2	CASSFLAARESSTDTQYF	TGTGCCAGCAGCTTCCTAGCGGCAAGGGAGTCTAGCACAGATACGCAGTATTTT
TRBV11-2	NA	TRBJ2-1	NA	CASSLDSRGNYNEQFF	TGTGCCAGCAGCTTAGATTCGCGGGGTAACTACAATGAGCAGTTCTTC
TRBV5-1	NA	TRBJ2-3	TRBD2	CASSLEVAGARDTQYF	TGCGCCAGCAGCTTGGAGGTAGCGGGAGCTAGAGATACGCAGTATTTT
TRBV7-9	NA	TRBJ1-1	TRBD1	CASSLGQGARSTEAFF	TGTGCCAGCAGCTTAGGGCAGGGGGCTCGGAGCACTGAAGCTTTCTTT
TRBV5-1	NA	TRBJ2-5	TRBD2	CASSFSLAGVQETQYF	TGCGCCAGCAGCTTTTCACTAGCGGGGGTTCAAGAGACCCAGTACTTC
TRBV20-1	NA	TRBJ2-7	NA	CRPGRRDEQYF	TGCAGACCCGGGAGAAGGGACGAGCAGTACTTC
TRBV7-3	once	TRBJ2-5	NA	CASRPDSSEETQYF	TGTGCCAGCAGACCTGACAGCTCTGAAGAGACCCAGTACTTC
TRBV6-1	NA	TRBJ2-1	TRBD2	CASGGLAGGFYNEQFF	TGTGCCAGCGGTGGACTAGCGGGAGGGTTTTACAATGAGCAGTTCTTC
TRBV9	NA	TRBJ1-5	NA	CASSPGGVWNQPQHF	TGTGCCAGCAGCCCGGGGGGGGTTTGGAATCAGCCCCAGCATTTT
TRBV2	NA	TRBJ1-2	NA	CASYGSRYTF	TGTGCCAGCTACGGGTCGCGCTACACCTTC
TRBV2	NA	TRBJ2-3	NA	CASRGALSTDTQYF	TGTGCCAGCCGGGGAGCTCTTAGCACAGATACGCAGTATTTT
TRBV11-3	NA	TRBJ2-7	NA	CASSRGGSGKGEQYF	TGTGCCAGCAGTAGAGGAGGTTCGGGGAAAGGAGAGCAGTACTTC
TRBV6-1	NA	TRBJ1-1	TRBD1	CASIQGAITEAFF	TGTGCCAGCATTCAGGGGGCAATCACTGAAGCTTTCTTT
TRBV5-4	once	TRBJ2-5	NA	CATIPGNGETQYF	TGTGCCACCATTCCGGGGAATGGAGAGACCCAGTACTTC
TRBV2	NA	TRBJ1-5	TRBD1	CASSEGQGAGQPQHF	TGTGCCAGCAGTGAAGGACAGGGGGCAGGTCAGCCCCAGCATTTT
TRBV2	NA	TRBJ2-2	TRBD2	CASLSLDVSGSAGELFF	TGTGCCAGCCTGTCATTGGATGTTAGCGGGAGTGCCGGGGAGCTGTTTTTT
TRBV7-3	NA	TRBJ1-2	TRBD1	CASSYRQGWGYTF	TGTGCCAGCAGCTATAGACAGGGATGGGGCTACACCTTC
TRBV7-6	NA	TRBJ2-3	NA	CASSLGLALSTDTQYF	TGTGCCAGCAGCTTAGGTCTAGCGCTAAGCACAGATACGCAGTATTTT
TRBV5-1	NA	TRBJ2-5	TRBD2	CASSLLAGAIQETQYF	TGCGCCAGCAGCCTACTAGCGGGAGCGATCCAAGAGACCCAGTACTTC
TRBV7-3	once	TRBJ2-1	TRBD2	CASSLSRAGGVNEQFF	TGTGCCAGCAGCTTAAGTCGAGCGGGGGGGGTCAATGAGCAGTTCTTC
TRBV19	once	TRBJ1-2	TRBD1	CASSSTGGRINGYTF	TGTGCCAGTAGTTCAACAGGGGGCCGGATTAATGGCTACACCTTC
TRBV6-1	NA	TRBJ2-7	TRBD1	CASSEWAGGLVYEQYF	TGTGCCAGCAGTGAATGGGCAGGGGGTCTTGTCTACGAGCAGTACTTC
TRBV19	NA	TRBJ2-1	TRBD1	CASSMGPGQGSYNEQFF	TGTGCCAGTAGTATGGGACCGGGACAGGGCTCCTACAATGAGCAGTTCTTC
TRBV4-3	NA	TRBJ2-2	NA	CASSPSSAGELFF	TGCGCCAGCAGCCCCTCTAGCGCCGGGGAGCTGTTTTTT
TRBV5-1	NA	TRBJ1-2	TRBD1	CASSPDRLGGYTF	TGCGCCAGCAGCCCGGACAGGTTGGGTGGCTACACCTTC
TRBV19	NA	TRBJ2-3	TRBD1	CASRDRGADTQYF	TGTGCCAGCCGGGACAGGGGGGCAGATACGCAGTATTTT
TRBV5-4	NA	TRBJ2-1	TRBD2	CASSSPYGTGTSGGHEQFF	TGTGCCAGCAGCTCGCCCTATGGTACCGGGACTAGCGGGGGGCATGAGCAGTTCTTC
TRBV7-2	NA	TRBJ1-3	TRBD1	CASSLGTAGNTIYF	TGTGCCAGCAGCTTGGGGACAGCTGGAAACACCATATATTTT
TRBV18	NA	TRBJ1-2	NA	CASSPPTGGRLQSYTF	TGTGCCAGCTCACCACCAACAGGCGGGAGGCTACAGAGCTACACCTTC